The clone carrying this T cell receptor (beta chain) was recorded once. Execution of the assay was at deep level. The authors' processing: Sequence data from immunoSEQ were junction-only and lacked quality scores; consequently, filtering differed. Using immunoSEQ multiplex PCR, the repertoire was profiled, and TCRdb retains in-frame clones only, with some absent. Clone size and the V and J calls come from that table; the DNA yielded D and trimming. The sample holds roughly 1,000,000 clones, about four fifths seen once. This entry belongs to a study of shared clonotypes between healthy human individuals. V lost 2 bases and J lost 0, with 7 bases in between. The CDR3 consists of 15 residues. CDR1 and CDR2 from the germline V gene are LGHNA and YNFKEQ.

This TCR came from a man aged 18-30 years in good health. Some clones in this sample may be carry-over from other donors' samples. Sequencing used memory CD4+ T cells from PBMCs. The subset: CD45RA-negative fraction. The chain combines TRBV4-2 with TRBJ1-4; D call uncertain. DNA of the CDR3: TGTGCCAGCAGCCAACTTCCTACAACTAATGAAAAACTGTTTTTT. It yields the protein CASSQLPTTNEKLFF.